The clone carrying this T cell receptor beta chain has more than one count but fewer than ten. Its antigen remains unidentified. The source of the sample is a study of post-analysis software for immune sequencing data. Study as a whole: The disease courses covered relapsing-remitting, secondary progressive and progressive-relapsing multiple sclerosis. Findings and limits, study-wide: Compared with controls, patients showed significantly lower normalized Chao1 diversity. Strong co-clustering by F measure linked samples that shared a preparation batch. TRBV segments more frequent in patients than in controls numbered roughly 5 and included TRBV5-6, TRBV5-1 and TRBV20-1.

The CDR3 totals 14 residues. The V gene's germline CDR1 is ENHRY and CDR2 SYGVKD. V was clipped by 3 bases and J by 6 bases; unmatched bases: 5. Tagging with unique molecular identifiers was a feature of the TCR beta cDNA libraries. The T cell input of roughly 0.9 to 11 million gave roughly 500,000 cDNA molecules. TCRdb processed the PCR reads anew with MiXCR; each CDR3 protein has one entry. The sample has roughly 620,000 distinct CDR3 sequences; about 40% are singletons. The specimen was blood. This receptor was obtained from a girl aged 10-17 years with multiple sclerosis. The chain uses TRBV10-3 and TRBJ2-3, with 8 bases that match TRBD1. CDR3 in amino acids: CAISESTGEDTQYF. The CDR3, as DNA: TGTGCCATCAGTGAATCGACAGGGGAGGATACGCAGTATTTT.